The 30 T cell receptor beta chains below all came from one sample that was sequenced in a study of PD-1 blockade in classical Hodgkin lymphoma. Method: immunoSEQ multiplex PCR; TCRdb's copy keeps in-frame clones and lacks some. The profile shows 18,000 or so clones, roughly four fifths of them singletons. Time point reported: cycle 4 day 1 (C4D1), after less than seven weeks of nivolumab. Every single patient, without exception, relapsed after autologous stem cell transplantation, and brentuximab vedotin exposure varied. Thawed PBMCs yielded CD4+ T cells through magnetic negative selection. Sequenced material: CD4+ T cells from blood, taken before the fourth cycle of nivolumab. These receptor sequences come from a human donor with classical Hodgkin lymphoma.

This clone was counted once. The gene calls are TRBV9 and TRBJ2-4, with TRBD1 matching 7 bases. Germline V gene data show CDR1 as SGDLS and CDR2 as YYNGEE. The J segment lost 8 bases and the V segment lost 0 bases, leaving 5 bases of the junction unmatched. This CDR3 has 14 amino acids. DNA of the CDR3: TGTGCCAGCAGCGTAGCAAGACAGGGAGACATTCAGTACTTC. Translated, it gives CASSVARQGDIQYF.

The chain employs TRBV10-3 and TRBJ2-2, with TRBD1 matching over 8 bases. Germline trimming cut 2 bases from V and 4 bases from J; bases unmatched to any gene: 3. The germline CDR1 and CDR2 sequences are ENHRY and SYGVKD. This CDR3 has 15 residues. CDR3 loop: CAISEPGQVTGELFF. CDR3 bases: TGTGCCATCAGTGAGCCGGGACAGGTCACCGGGGAGCTGTTTTTT.

The rearrangement joins TRBV10-1 to TRBJ1-4, with unresolved D. V dropped 3 bases and J dropped 7 bases, with 18 bases sitting between them. In germline, CDR1 is WNHNN, CDR2 SYGVQD (reference sequence). The length of the CDR3 is 16 residues. CDR3 DNA: TGCGCCAGCAGTGAATACCCGACCCGTACGCCTGAAAAACTGTTTTTT. This gives the protein CASSEYPTRTPEKLFF.

This clone showed up just a few times. Written as DNA, the CDR3 is TGTGCCAGCAGCCAAGGGACTGGGGGTCGGAATTCACCCCTCCACTTT. This sequence encodes CASSQGTGGRNSPLHF. The rearrangement joins TRBV4-2 to TRBJ1-6; TRBD1 might be the D (5 bases). V was pared by 1 base and J by 7 bases, with 14 bases between. The CDR3 totals 16 residues. CDR1 is LGHNA, CDR2 YNFKEQ, per germline.

Only one count was recorded for this clone. The CDR3 reads CASSVGTSGETDTQYF. CDR3 DNA: TGTGCCAGCAGCGTAGGAACTAGCGGGGAAACAGATACGCAGTATTTT. This sequence joins TRBV9 and TRBJ2-3; 10 bases line up with TRBD2. The germline CDR1 and CDR2 sequences are SGDLS and YYNGEE. With 0 bases clipped from V and 3 bases from J, the junction kept 4 bases outside the gene matches. The CDR3 extends over 16 amino acids. The full variable domain, completed using reference TRBV9 and TRBJ2-3, is DSGVTQTPKHLITATGQRVTLRCSPRSGDLSVYWYQQSLDQGLQFLIQYYNGEERAKGNILERFSAQQFPDLHSELNLSSLELGDSALYFCASSVGTSGETDTQYFGPGTRLTVL.

The rearrangement joins TRBV5-1 to TRBJ2-3, with 8 bases identical to TRBD1. The V and J ends lost 4 bases and 2 bases, in that order; junction bases with no gene match: 6. The CDR3 is made up of 15 amino acids. Germline assignment: CDR1 SGHRS and CDR2 YFSETQ. The DNA of the CDR3 is TGCGCCAGCAGCAGGGACAGGCCAGACACAGATACGCAGTATTTT. It codes for CASSRDRPDTDTQYF. The complete variable domain, with remaining parts taken from reference TRBV5-1 and TRBJ2-3, reads KAGVTQTPRYLIKTRGQQVTLSCSPISGHRSVSWYQQTPGQGLQFLFEYFSETQRNKGNFPGRFSGRQFSNSRSEMNVSTLELGDSALYLCASSRDRPDTDTQYFGPGTRLTVL.

The chain links TRBV4-3 to TRBJ2-7; D ambiguous. This CDR3 comprises 14 residues. Trimming removed 0 bases from V and 3 bases from J, with 9 bases in between. In germline, CDR1 is LGHNA, CDR2 YSLEER. CDR3 DNA sequence: TGCGCCAGCAGCCAAGACTACAATTTCTACGAGCAGTACTTC. Its protein product is CASSQDYNFYEQYF.

On this clone: One junction end disagrees with the germline gene, perhaps due to a read error. This rearrangement joins TRBV7-9 to TRBJ1-2; 8 bases map to TRBD1. CDR3 length equals 13 residues. The germline CDR1 and CDR2 sequences are SEHNR and FQNEAQ (reference sequence). The CDR3 DNA follows: TGCGCCAGCAGCACACAGGGGGGAGATGGCTACACCTTC. Protein product: CASSTQGGDGYTF. Filled out from reference TRBV7-9 and TRBJ1-2, the complete variable domain reads DTGVSQNPRHKITKRGQNVTFRCDPISEHNRLYWYRQTLGQGPEFLTYFQNEAQLEKSRLLSDRFSAERPKGSFSTLEIQRTEQGDSAMYLCASSTQGGDGYTFGSGTRLTVV.

The chain uses TRBV7-9 and TRBJ2-2; 13 positions agree with TRBD2. Per the germline V gene, CDR1 is SEHNR and CDR2 is FQNEAQ (reference sequence). The CDR3 contains 16 residues. V was pared by 2 bases and J by 4 bases, with 1 base of the junction left unmatched. In DNA form, the CDR3 reads TGTGCCAGCAGCTTAAGGACTAGCGGGAGCACCGGGGAGCTGTTTTTT. Translating it yields CASSLRTSGSTGELFF.

V and J are TRBV2 and TRBJ2-5; 9 bases are shared with TRBD2. Losses at the gene ends were 3 bases for V and 6 bases for J; bases not matched to a gene: 5. Germline lookup yields CDR1 SNHLY and CDR2 FYNNEI. CDR3 size: 14 residues. The CDR3 is CASSEQTSGKTQYF. The CDR3 DNA sequence: TGTGCCAGCAGTGAGCAGACTAGCGGAAAGACCCAGTACTTC.

The chain recombines TRBV7-2 with TRBJ1-2; 7 positions agree with TRBD1. The V gene end was trimmed by 4 bases and the J gene end by 5 bases; junction bases not matched to a gene: 4. This CDR3 contains 13 residues. Germline values: CDR1 SGHTA, CDR2 FQGNSA. CDR3 nucleotide sequence: TGTGCCAGCAGCTCCGACAGGGATTATGGCTACACCTTC. This encodes CASSSDRDYGYTF.

The chain employs TRBV5-5 and TRBJ1-2; D unclear. V dropped 4 bases and J dropped 0 bases, with 22 bases sitting between them. This CDR3 region has 18 residues. CDR1 and CDR2 (germline): SGHKS, YYEKEE (reference sequence). CDR3 protein: CASSLPRLGNKTNYGYTF. Written as DNA, the CDR3 is TGTGCCAGCAGCCTCCCCCGGCTGGGAAATAAAACTAACTATGGCTACACCTTC. Filled out from reference TRBV5-5 and TRBJ1-2, the complete variable domain reads DAGVTQSPTHLIKTRGQQVTLRCSPISGHKSVSWYQQVLGQGPQFIFQYYEKEERGRGNFPDRFSARQFPNYSSELNVNALLLGDSALYLCASSLPRLGNKTNYGYTFGSGTRLTVV.

The gene calls are TRBV11-2 and TRBJ2-5, with D perhaps TRBD2 (5 bases). Germline CDR1 SGHAT, CDR2 FQNNGV. The CDR3 loop spans 12 amino acids. Trimming cost V 4 bases and J 7 bases, with 10 bases left between them. The CDR3 here is CASSSRGWTQYF. The CDR3 DNA reads as TGTGCCAGCAGCTCCCGAGGGTGGACCCAGTACTTC.

CDR3: CASSLVRAGIQETQYF. The CDR3 DNA follows: TGTGCCAGCAGCTTGGTAAGGGCGGGGATTCAAGAGACCCAGTACTTC. V usage is TRBV5-5 and J usage is TRBJ2-5, with D tentatively TRBD2 (6 bases). Germline CDR1 is SGHKS and CDR2 is YYEKEE (reference sequence). Trimming took 0 bases from V and 2 from J, leaving 14 bases between them. This CDR3 comprises 16 residues.

The CDR3 protein is CASSPGQGVGEKLFF. The CDR3 DNA follows: TGTGCCAGCAGCCCAGGACAGGGCGTAGGGGAAAAACTGTTTTTT. The J gene is TRBJ1-4, the V gene TRBV7-9, with 8 bases fitting TRBD1. The CDR3 has 15 amino acids. J gave up 8 bases and V 5 bases, and 10 bases lay outside the gene matches. CDR1 and CDR2 from the germline V gene are SEHNR and FQNEAQ (reference sequence).

The chain carries TRBV11-3 and TRBJ2-1; the match to TRBD2 covers 7 bases. After removal of 0 bases from V and 2 bases from J, the junction contained 1 base not matched to a gene. Germline lookup yields CDR1 SGHNT and CDR2 YENEEA. The CDR3 consists of 15 residues. CDR3 in DNA: TGTGCCAGCAGCTTAGAGGGACTACCCTACAATGAGCAGTTCTTC. Protein product: CASSLEGLPYNEQFF.

The gene calls are TRBV18 and TRBJ1-1; D is undetermined. CDR1 is KGHSH, CDR2 LQKENI, per germline. This CDR3 has 15 residues. Trimming shortened V by 1 base and J by 0 bases, and 9 bases separated the two germline ends. The CDR3 loop is CASSPLGQMNTEAFF. CDR3 DNA: TGTGCCAGCTCACCACTTGGTCAGATGAACACTGAAGCTTTCTTT.

The chain uses TRBV4-1 and TRBJ2-1; D is unresolved. This CDR3 region has 13 residues. The V gene lost 1 base and the J gene lost 10 bases, with 11 bases spanning the gap. The germline gives CDR1 MGHRA, CDR2 YSYEKL. The CDR3 DNA reads TGCGCCAGCAGCCAAGCCAACGGGCAGGAGCAGTTCTTC. This encodes CASSQANGQEQFF.

J is TRBJ1-1 and V is TRBV29-1, with 7 bases identical to TRBD1. V lost 4 bases and J lost 5; bases outside the gene matches: 19. CDR3 length equals 17 residues. Looked up from germline, CDR1 is SQVTM and CDR2 is ANQGSEA. The CDR3 coding sequence is TGCAGCGTTGCGGATTACACGCTCAGGGGGAAGGTAACTGAAGCTTTCTTT. Protein: CSVADYTLRGKVTEAFF.

The chain carries TRBV11-2 and TRBJ2-3; tentatively, D is TRBD1 (6 bases). From germline, CDR1 is SGHAT and CDR2 FQNNGV. Trimming took off 8 bases at V and 0 bases at J, with 15 bases between the two ends. The CDR3 covers 15 residues. The CDR3 protein is CASGIAGVSTDTQYF. The CDR3 DNA sequence: TGTGCCAGCGGAATAGCAGGGGTCAGCACAGATACGCAGTATTTT.

Comments on this clone: One end of the junction varies from germline; a read error may be responsible. The chain carries TRBV7-7 and TRBJ2-1, with 11 bases lining up with TRBD2. This CDR3 has 15 amino acids. Germline V gene sequence: CDR1 SSHAT, CDR2 FNYEAQ (reference sequence). CDR3 loop: CASSYGTSGNNEQFF. CDR3 DNA: TGTGCTAGCAGCTACGGGACTAGCGGCAACAATGAGCAGTTCTTC.

This chain joins TRBV30 and TRBJ1-2; 8 bases agree with TRBD1. Losses at the gene ends were 2 bases for V and 4 bases for J; bases not matched to a gene: 18. Looked up from germline, CDR1 is GTSNPN and CDR2 is SVGIG (reference sequence). The CDR3 extends over 18 amino acids. CDR3 sequence reads: CAWSSSRFGQGATYGYTF. The CDR3 DNA reads TGTGCCTGGAGTTCGTCAAGATTCGGACAGGGAGCAACCTATGGCTACACCTTC.

This clone was detected only once. The V gene is TRBV7-6, the J gene TRBJ2-1, with 9 bases fitting TRBD2. The V gene end was trimmed by 1 base and the J gene end by 2 bases; junction bases not matched to a gene: 3. The CDR3 has 16 amino acids. Germline V CDR1 and CDR2: SGHVS, FNYEAQ. Written as DNA, the CDR3 is TGTGCCAGCAGCTTAGGGTCTAGCGGGACCTACAATGAGCAGTTCTTC. Protein product: CASSLGSSGTYNEQFF.

The rearrangement joins TRBV27 to TRBJ1-4; no clear D. This CDR3 has 15 amino acids. Germline V gene sequence: CDR1 MNHEY, CDR2 SMNVEV (reference sequence). The V gene lost 6 bases and the J gene lost 7 bases, with 18 bases spanning the gap. CDR3 DNA: TGTGCCAGCAGAGGCTATGAAAAAAGGGTTGAAAAACTGTTTTTT. Translating it yields CASRGYEKRVEKLFF.

CDR3 in DNA: TGTGCCAGCAGCTCGCCCCAGGGTCTCATCTATGGCTACACCTTC. Its protein is CASSSPQGLIYGYTF. The gene calls are TRBV5-4 and TRBJ1-2; tentatively, D is TRBD1 (5 bases). Looked up from germline, CDR1 is SGHNT and CDR2 is YYREEE (reference sequence). The V gene lost 3 bases and the J gene lost 4 bases, with 16 bases spanning the gap. The CDR3 runs 15 residues.

CDR3 in DNA: TGTGCCACCAGGGCGGGCCACCAGCCCCAGCATTTT. Translation: CATRAGHQPQHF. This sequence joins TRBV15 and TRBJ1-5; D not certain. This CDR3 region has 12 residues. Germline loops: CDR1 LNHNV, CDR2 YYDKDF (reference sequence). The ends were cut back, 6 bases at V and 7 bases at J, with 10 bases in the middle.

The V and J genes are TRBV28 and TRBJ1-2; the match to TRBD1 covers 12 bases. This CDR3 is built from 17 residues. CDR1 and CDR2 (germline): MDHEN, SYDVKM. The V gene end was trimmed by 6 bases and the J gene end by 4 bases; junction bases not matched to a gene: 12. As DNA, the CDR3 is TGTGCCAGCAGACAGACGGGGACAGGGGGCATCGGCTATGGCTACACCTTC. It codes for CASRQTGTGGIGYGYTF.

The chain joins TRBV4-3 to TRBJ2-3; 7 nucleotides agree with TRBD2. Germline V gene lookup returns CDR1 LGHNA and CDR2 YSLEER. V shed 0 bases and J 0 bases; nucleotides not matched to a gene: 9. The CDR3 runs 18 residues. The CDR3 reads CASSQDWVRGGSTDTQYF. As DNA, the CDR3 is TGCGCCAGCAGCCAAGATTGGGTTCGCGGGGGTAGCACAGATACGCAGTATTTT.

The chain joins TRBV7-9 to TRBJ2-5; D ambiguous. Germline V gene lookup returns CDR1 SEHNR and CDR2 FQNEAQ (reference sequence). This CDR3 region has 15 residues. V was trimmed by 2 bases and J by 4 bases, leaving 14 bases between them. In DNA, the CDR3 is TGTGCCAGCAGCTTAACTTTACTCTCATCAGAGACCCAGTACTTC. Residues: CASSLTLLSSETQYF. The complete variable domain, with remaining parts taken from reference TRBV7-9 and TRBJ2-5, reads DTGVSQNPRHKITKRGQNVTFRCDPISEHNRLYWYRQTLGQGPEFLTYFQNEAQLEKSRLLSDRFSAERPKGSFSTLEIQRTEQGDSAMYLCASSLTLLSSETQYFGPGTRLLVL.

The chain carries TRBV10-1 and TRBJ2-1, with TRBD2 matching over 10 bases. The CDR3 loop spans 16 amino acids. CDR1 and CDR2 from the germline V gene are WNHNN and SYGVQD (reference sequence). The J segment lost 7 bases and the V segment lost 0 bases, leaving 6 bases of the junction unmatched. In DNA, the CDR3 is TGCGCCAGCAGTGAGTCGAAGGCAGCGGGAGGGAATGAGCAGTTCTTC. The encoded protein is CASSESKAAGGNEQFF.